What follows are 23 T cell receptor beta chains derived from one specimen sequenced in a study of blood T cell repertoires in COVID-19. The assay was immunoSEQ multiplex PCR, and TCRdb's table has in-frame clones only and misses some. The sample contains about 77,000 clones, 80% of which appear only once. The sample was peripheral blood. The receptors come from a woman aged 70-85 years with acute or convalescent COVID-19.

The rearrangement joins TRBV19 to TRBJ1-1; tentatively, D is TRBD1 (5 bases). CDR3 length: 13 amino acids. CDR1 is LNHDA, CDR2 SQIVND, per germline (reference sequence). V was shortened by 6 bases and J by 3 bases, with 11 bases between the two germline ends. CDR3 nucleotide sequence: TGTGCCAGTAGGCCCAGGGATTACACTGAAGCTTTCTTT. Amino acids: CASRPRDYTEAFF.

The V gene is TRBV7-8, the J gene TRBJ2-2; 8 bases match TRBD2. The CDR3 runs 16 residues. Per germline, CDR1 SGHVS and CDR2 FQNEAQ. Losses at the gene ends were 0 bases for V and 4 bases for J; bases not matched to a gene: 4. CDR3 protein: CASSLAGGASTGELFF. The DNA for the CDR3 is TGTGCCAGCAGCTTAGCCGGGGGGGCCTCCACCGGGGAGCTGTTTTTT. Variable domain in full (rest from reference TRBV7-8 and TRBJ2-2): GAGVSQSPRYKVAKRGQDVALRCDPISGHVSLFWYQQALGQGPEFLTYFQNEAQLDKSGLPSDRFFAERPEGSVSTLKIQRTQQEDSAVYLCASSLAGGASTGELFFGEGSRLTVL.

J is TRBJ2-7 and V is TRBV11-3; 7 bases align to TRBD1. The V gene's germline CDR1 is SGHNT and CDR2 YENEEA. V lost 3 bases to trimming and J lost 0 bases; unmatched junction nucleotides: 2. CDR3 length: 14 residues. CDR3 amino acids: CASSFPGGSYEQYF. As DNA, the CDR3 is TGTGCCAGCAGCTTTCCAGGGGGCTCCTACGAGCAGTACTTC.

The V call is TRBV10-3, the J call TRBJ2-7, with TRBD1 matching 9 bases. The CDR3 is made up of 14 amino acids. Germline CDR1 ENHRY, CDR2 SYGVKD. V gave up 7 bases and J gave up 0 bases; unmatched junction bases: 4. Written as DNA, the CDR3 is TGTGCCATCAAGGGGACAGGGAGCTCCTACGAGCAGTACTTC. This sequence encodes CAIKGTGSSYEQYF.

V usage is TRBV24-1 and J usage is TRBJ1-5; TRBD1 might be the D (6 bases). CDR3 length: 14 residues. Germline loops: CDR1 KGHDR, CDR2 SFDVKD. V was cut by 6 bases and J by 3 bases, with 11 bases left in between. The CDR3 sequence is CATSSRGHNQPQHF. The CDR3 DNA reads TGTGCCACCAGTAGCAGGGGACACAATCAGCCCCAGCATTTT.

J is TRBJ2-3 and V is TRBV7-6, with TRBD2 as a possible D gene (7 bases). Germline CDR1 reads SGHVS; CDR2 reads FNYEAQ. The ends were cut back, 9 bases at V and 2 bases at J, with 15 bases in the middle. This CDR3 region has 14 residues. The CDR3 sequence: CASTRGGSTDTQYF. The CDR3 coding sequence is TGTGCCAGTACCAGGGGAGGGTCCACAGATACGCAGTATTTT.

The chain links TRBV4-1 to TRBJ2-1, with a possible D match to TRBD1 (6 bases). The CDR3 is made up of 15 amino acids. CDR1 is MGHRA, CDR2 YSYEKL, per germline. V was cut by 1 base and J by 3 bases, with 10 bases left in between. DNA of the CDR3: TGCGCCAGCAGCCAAGTACAGGGCCTCTACAATGAGCAGTTCTTC. This encodes CASSQVQGLYNEQFF.

This clone was counted once. The chain recombines TRBV7-2 with TRBJ2-1, with 12 positions matching TRBD2. J was trimmed by 7 bases and V by 2 bases; bases with no gene match: 12. The CDR3 spans 18 residues. Germline V gives CDR1 SGHTA, CDR2 FQGNSA. CDR3 sequence reads: CASSLLARSSGGANEQFF. For the CDR3, the DNA is TGTGCCAGCAGCTTACTGGCCCGATCTAGCGGGGGGGCAAATGAGCAGTTCTTC.

This chain uses TRBV19 with TRBJ2-1; 12 bases map to TRBD2. From germline, CDR1 is LNHDA and CDR2 SQIVND (reference sequence). The CDR3 runs to 16 residues. J was trimmed by 4 bases and V by 7 bases; bases with no gene match: 8. CDR3: CASTLAGGRRYNEQFF. CDR3 nucleotides: TGTGCCAGTACGCTAGCGGGGGGGCGGAGATACAATGAGCAGTTCTTC.

The chain's CDR3 is CASSSELNTEAFF. The CDR3 coding sequence is TGTGCCAGCAGCTCTGAGCTGAACACTGAAGCTTTCTTT. The chain employs TRBV7-8 and TRBJ1-1; no reliable D call. The length of the CDR3 is 13 residues. Germline lookup yields CDR1 SGHVS and CDR2 FQNEAQ. V was shortened by 4 bases and J by 0 bases, with 6 bases between the two germline ends.

The CDR3 nucleotides read TGTGCCAGCAGTTACTCGGGGACATTCTACGAGCAGTACTTC. Translated: CASSYSGTFYEQYF. The rearrangement joins TRBV6-2 or TRBV6-3 to TRBJ2-7; the D gene is possibly TRBD1 (6 bases). Per the germline V gene, CDR1 is MNHEY and CDR2 is SVGEGT. V dropped 0 bases and J dropped 3 bases, with 9 bases sitting between them. CDR3 length: 14 residues.

This clone came up a few times. This chain joins TRBV6-5 and TRBJ1-2, with a possible D match to TRBD1 (6 bases). V lost 6 bases and J lost 8, with 19 bases in between. This CDR3 spans 14 amino acids. Germline CDR1 and CDR2: MNHEY and SVGAGI. This chain's CDR3 is CASSLRDKDGGYTF. The CDR3 DNA sequence: TGTGCCAGCAGCCTCAGGGACAAGGATGGCGGCTACACCTTC.

Here the CDR3 reads CASSPASGGWGETQYF. The DNA for the CDR3 is TGTGCCTCCTCTCCGGCTAGCGGGGGCTGGGGAGAGACCCAGTACTTC. This rearrangement joins TRBV24-1 to TRBJ2-5, with 10 bases aligning to TRBD2. This CDR3 has 16 amino acids. CDR1 and CDR2 from the germline V gene are KGHDR and SFDVKD. The trim removed 12 bases at V and 4 bases at J, leaving 16 bases unmatched.

The chain is built from TRBV21-1 and TRBJ1-1; the table's D call, TRBD1, was not checked against the DNA. TRBV21-1 is listed as a pseudogene. This CDR3 is built from 15 residues. This CDR3 reads CASSKGPGGTTEAFF. As DNA, the CDR3 is TGTGCCAGCAGCAAAGGGCCAGGGGGAACAACTGAAGCTTTCTTT.

Regarding this clone: Other DNA sequences in this sample translate to the same CDR3. The genes are TRBV5-4 and TRBJ2-2; TRBD1 matches at 7 bases. Germline CDR1 SGHNT, CDR2 YYREEE (reference sequence). The CDR3 length is 15 residues. Trimming removed 0 bases from V and 6 bases from J; junction bases left unmatched: 5. CDR3 residues: CASSLAGGRAGELFF. For the CDR3, the DNA is TGTGCCAGCAGCTTGGCAGGGGGTCGGGCCGGGGAGCTGTTTTTT.

This clone was recorded once. The V gene is TRBV7-2, the J gene TRBJ1-5; D gene ambiguous. Trimming removed 0 bases at V and 4 bases at J, with 10 bases between. The germline V gene encodes CDR1 SGHTA and CDR2 FQGNSA. The CDR3 sequence is 15 residues long. Here the CDR3 reads CASSLAAVQNQPQHF. CDR3 in DNA: TGTGCCAGCAGCTTAGCGGCGGTCCAGAATCAGCCCCAGCATTTT.

This sequence joins TRBV5-1 and TRBJ1-1; D is unresolved. Germline CDR1 is SGHRS and CDR2 is YFSETQ. V lost 4 bases, J lost 3 bases, and 7 bases lay in between. The CDR3 length is 12 residues. The CDR3 sequence is CASSPSDTEAFF. The DNA of the CDR3 is TGCGCCAGCAGCCCCTCAGACACTGAAGCTTTCTTT.

The chain has TRBV19 and TRBJ2-7; 8 nucleotides match TRBD2. Germline trimming cut 6 bases from V and 4 bases from J; bases unmatched to any gene: 17. This CDR3 has 17 residues. CDR1 and CDR2 from the germline V gene are LNHDA and SQIVND (reference sequence). As DNA, the CDR3 is TGTGCCAGTAGGCGTACGGCGATCGGGGGGGCTTCATACGAGCAGTACTTC. It yields the protein CASRRTAIGGASYEQYF.

The chain has TRBV9 and TRBJ2-3; D perhaps matches TRBD1 (6 bases). The CDR3 runs 16 residues. V gave up 2 bases and J gave up 4 bases, with 17 bases separating them. Germline V gene lookup returns CDR1 SGDLS and CDR2 YYNGEE. The CDR3 loop is CASSVGDTTAADTQYF. The CDR3 DNA sequence: TGTGCCAGCAGCGTGGGGGACACGACAGCAGCAGATACGCAGTATTTT.

This chain joins TRBV28 and TRBJ2-5; a possible D gene is TRBD2 (5 bases). CDR3 length: 14 residues. Germline V gene lookup returns CDR1 MDHEN and CDR2 SYDVKM. V was shortened by 6 bases and J by 3 bases, with 14 bases between the two germline ends. Written as DNA, the CDR3 is TGTGCCAGCAGCCCGAGGAGGCTTGAAGAGACCCAGTACTTC. Translating it yields CASSPRRLEETQYF. Full variable domain (outside the CDR3, taken from reference TRBV28 and TRBJ2-5): DVKVTQSSRYLVKRTGEKVFLECVQDMDHENMFWYRQDPGLGLRLIYFSYDVKMKEKGDIPEGYSVSREKKERFSLILESASTNQTSMYLCASSPRRLEETQYFGPGTRLLVL.

V gene TRBV7-2 combines with J gene TRBJ2-5; tentatively, D is TRBD2 (5 bases). The V end lost 3 bases, the J end lost 5 bases, and 13 bases lay between the germline ends. The germline CDR1 and CDR2 sequences are SGHTA and FQGNSA. The CDR3 has 14 amino acids. The DNA of the CDR3 is TGTGCCAGCAGCTTCAGTAGAGGGCGGGAGACCCAGTACTTC. It is translated as CASSFSRGRETQYF.

The V call is TRBV19, the J call TRBJ1-5, with TRBD1 matching over 10 bases. The CDR3 runs 16 residues. V dropped 5 bases and J dropped 7; count of bases not matched to a gene: 11. In germline, CDR1 is LNHDA, CDR2 SQIVND (reference sequence). Here the CDR3 reads CASSLGTGDVWQPQHF. DNA of the CDR3: TGTGCCAGTAGTCTCGGGACAGGGGATGTATGGCAGCCCCAGCATTTT.

The sample holds one count of this clone. This sequence joins TRBV24-1 and TRBJ1-1; 7 nucleotides agree with TRBD1. The CDR3 has 14 amino acids. Germline V gene sequence: CDR1 KGHDR, CDR2 SFDVKD. The CDR3 reads CMPPLGGRGTEAFF. Here the CDR3 DNA reads TGTATGCCACCGCTAGGGGGCCGGGGCACTGAAGCTTTCTTT.